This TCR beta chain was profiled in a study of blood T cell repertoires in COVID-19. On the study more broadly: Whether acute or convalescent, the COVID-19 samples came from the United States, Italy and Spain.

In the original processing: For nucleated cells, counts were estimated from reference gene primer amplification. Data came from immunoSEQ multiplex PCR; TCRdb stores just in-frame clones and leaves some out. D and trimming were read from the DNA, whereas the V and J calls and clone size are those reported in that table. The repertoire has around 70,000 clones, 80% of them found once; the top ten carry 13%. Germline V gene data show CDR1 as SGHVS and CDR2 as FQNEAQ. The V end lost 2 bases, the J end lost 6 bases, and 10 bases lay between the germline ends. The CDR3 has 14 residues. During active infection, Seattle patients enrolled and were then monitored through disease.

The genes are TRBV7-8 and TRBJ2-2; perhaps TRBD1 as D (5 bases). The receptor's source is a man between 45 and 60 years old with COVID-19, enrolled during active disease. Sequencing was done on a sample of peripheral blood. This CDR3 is CASSLPRVAGELFF. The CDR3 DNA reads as TGTGCCAGCAGCTTACCCAGGGTTGCCGGGGAGCTGTTTTTT.